This T cell receptor beta chain derives from a study of beta chain features in type 1 diabetes. The V gene's germline CDR1 is MNHNS and CDR2 SASEGT. The CDR3 length is 12 residues. V lost 11 bases to trimming and J lost 7 bases; unmatched junction nucleotides: 8. Using CD45RO/CCR7/CD25/CD127/CD95/CD27, CD4+ naive, central memory, regulatory and stem cell-like memory cells were sorted. Of the isolated RNA, all was reverse transcribed, and so the sequenced material was expressed TCRB transcripts. Some clones are missing from TCRdb's copy, which holds only in-frame ones; the method was immunoSEQ multiplex PCR. Of 60,000 to 75,000 clones listed, roughly 60% are singletons.

The source is a young woman in good health. The genes are TRBV6-1 and TRBJ1-5; 7 nucleotides line up with TRBD1. Source material: Tregs from blood. CDR3 coding DNA: TGTGCCGGCCGACAGGGCGACCAGCCCCAGCATTTT. Translation gives CAGRQGDQPQHF.